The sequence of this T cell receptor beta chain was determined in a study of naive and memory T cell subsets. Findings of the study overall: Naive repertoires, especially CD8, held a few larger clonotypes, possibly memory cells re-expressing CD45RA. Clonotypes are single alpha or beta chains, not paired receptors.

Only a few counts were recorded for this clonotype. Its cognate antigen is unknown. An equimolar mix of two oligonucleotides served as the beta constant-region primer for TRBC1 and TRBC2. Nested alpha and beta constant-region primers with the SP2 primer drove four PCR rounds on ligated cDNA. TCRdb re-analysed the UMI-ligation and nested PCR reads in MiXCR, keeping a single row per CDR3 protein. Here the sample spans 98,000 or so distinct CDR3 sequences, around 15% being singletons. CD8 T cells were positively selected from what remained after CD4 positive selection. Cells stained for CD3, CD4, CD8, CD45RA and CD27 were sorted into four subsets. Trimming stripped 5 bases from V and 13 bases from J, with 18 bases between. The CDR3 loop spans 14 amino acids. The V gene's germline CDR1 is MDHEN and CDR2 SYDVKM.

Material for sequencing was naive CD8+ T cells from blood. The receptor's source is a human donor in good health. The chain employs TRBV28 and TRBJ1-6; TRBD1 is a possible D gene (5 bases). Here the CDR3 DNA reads TGTGCCAGCAGTACAGGAGGGGAAGTGCGGCCCCTCCACTTT. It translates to CASSTGGEVRPLHF.